Sequencing of this T cell receptor beta chain was carried out in a study of prognosis after radiotherapy for stage I lung cancer. About the research overall: After radiotherapy, distant metastases appeared in four patients at a median of around seven months, and about 15 patients showed no significant progression. Regarding the study as a whole: Counted unique TCR clones declined after stereotactic body radiation therapy (median around 9,500 versus 6,500). Differing TRBV and TRBJ gene usage was reportedly seen between patients with and without metastases.

The CDR3 has 15 residues. The germline gives CDR1 SGHTA, CDR2 FQGTGA. J lost 4 bases, V lost 9 bases, and 13 bases had no gene match. Multiplex PCR in two rounds served to amplify TCR beta CDR3 from genomic DNA. Round-one PCR had primers specific to each TRBV and TRBJ gene. One entry per CDR3 protein, called by TCRdb with MiXCR from the multiplex PCR reads. Of about 35,000 distinct CDR3 sequences in the sample, 25% to 40% are singletons; the top ten hold roughly 26%. This clonotype was seen many times. No antigen is known for it. This specimen consisted of PBMCs, obtained before or after stereotactic body radiation therapy (not recorded which). The TCR originated in a donor at least 50 years old with non-small cell lung cancer. The chain joins TRBV7-3 to TRBJ1-1, with 8 bases lining up with TRBD1. The DNA of the CDR3 is TGTGCCAGTTCGGACAGGGATAGAGTGCGCACTGAAGCTTTCTTT. As protein: CASSDRDRVRTEAFF. The entire variable domain, with the rest obtained from reference TRBV7-3 and TRBJ1-1, is as follows: GAGVSQTPSNKVTEKGKYVELRCDPISGHTALYWYRQSLGQGPEFLIYFQGTGAADDSGLPNDRFFAVRPEGSVSTLKIQRTERGDSAVYLCASSDRDRVRTEAFFGQGTRLTVV.